This T cell receptor (beta chain) was retrieved from a study of CD8+CD57+ T cells in acquired aplastic anemia. Study at large: DNA recovered from sorted CD4+ and CD8+ cells had a mean of approximately 3 ug. Study-wide findings and caveats: Patient and control CD8+ Simpson's diversity was not significantly different. Around 30 sequences, all CD8+ CDR3, were shared between patients and controls.

As regards this clonotype: The target antigen is unknown.

The germline V gene has CDR1 MNHEY and CDR2 SMNVEV (reference sequence). The CDR3 runs to 14 residues. V was shortened by 2 bases and J by 2 bases, with 10 bases between the two germline ends. It was patients with CD8+CD57+ cell expansion by flow cytometry who were chosen for sequencing. TCR beta VDJ and CDR3 profiling used genomic DNA as template. MiXCR, applied by TCRdb to the reads, yields one record per CDR3 protein. The sample records roughly 500,000 distinct CDR3 sequences, roughly 34% being singletons. The TCR comes from a human donor with aplastic anemia. Sequencing was performed on sorted CD4+, CD8+, or CD8+CD57+ T cells (not recorded which) from PBMCs. This chain uses TRBV27 with TRBJ2-7; D is undetermined. CDR3 region: CASSLGSGPYEQYF. Here the CDR3 DNA reads TGTGCCAGCAGTTTAGGAAGTGGCCCCTACGAGCAGTACTTC.